One sample yielded the 28 T cell receptor beta chains listed below, sequenced in a study of blood T cell repertoires in COVID-19. Repertoires were generated with immunoSEQ multiplex PCR, while TCRdb's copy carries only in-frame clones and drops some. The table has a few hundred thousand clones, around four fifths seen once. Source material: peripheral blood. The receptors derive from a woman in her 50s with acute or convalescent COVID-19.

The chain couples TRBV7-9 to TRBJ2-5; 8 positions match TRBD2. The V and J ends lost 3 bases and 5 bases, in that order; junction bases with no gene match: 8. CDR3 length: 15 residues. The germline V gene encodes CDR1 SEHNR and CDR2 FQNEAQ (reference sequence). CDR3 loop: CASSLSTAGVETQYF. In DNA form, the CDR3 reads TGTGCCAGCAGCTTGAGTACAGCGGGGGTTGAGACCCAGTACTTC.

The chain is built from TRBV7-2 and TRBJ2-7; 8 nucleotides agree with TRBD2. The V segment lost 5 bases and the J segment 2 bases; nucleotides outside the gene matches: 5. The CDR3 runs 14 residues. CDR1 is SGHTA, CDR2 FQGNSA, per germline. CDR3 in DNA: TGTGCCAGCAGCCCCGGGACTAGTACCTACGAGCAGTACTTC. It encodes CASSPGTSTYEQYF.

The V gene is TRBV10-3, the J gene TRBJ1-4, with D tentatively TRBD1 (6 bases). Trimming pared 3 bases from V and 4 bases from J, leaving 12 bases between. CDR3 length: 15 residues. Germline assignment: CDR1 ENHRY and CDR2 SYGVKD. The CDR3 reads CAISDKGQLNEKLFF. CDR3 DNA: TGTGCCATCAGTGATAAAGGACAGCTTAATGAAAAACTGTTTTTT.

The chain employs TRBV29-1 and TRBJ2-2, with D perhaps TRBD2 (7 bases). Trimming removed 0 bases at V and 7 bases at J, with 12 bases between. This CDR3 is built from 14 residues. Germline loops: CDR1 SQVTM, CDR2 ANQGSEA. The CDR3 loop is CSVEDAGAGGELFF. CDR3 nucleotides: TGCAGCGTTGAAGATGCGGGGGCCGGCGGGGAGCTGTTTTTT.

This clone was observed a few times. The V and J genes are TRBV5-1 and TRBJ2-3, with TRBD1 as a possible D gene (5 bases). The CDR3 extends over 12 amino acids. V was cut by 7 bases and J by 0 bases, with 6 bases left in between. CDR1 is SGHRS, CDR2 YFSETQ, per germline. The CDR3 DNA reads as TGCGCCAGCTGGGGCAGCACAGATACGCAGTATTTT. It specifies CASWGSTDTQYF.

The chain uses TRBV7-2 and TRBJ2-1; 8 positions agree with TRBD2. Germline lookup yields CDR1 SGHTA and CDR2 FQGNSA. J gave up 0 bases and V 8 bases, and 12 bases lay outside the gene matches. This CDR3 region has 17 residues. The CDR3 DNA reads as TGTGCCAGCTCGGCCATAGCGGGAACTTTCTCCTACAATGAGCAGTTCTTC. This translates into CASSAIAGTFSYNEQFF.

V and J are TRBV7-2 and TRBJ2-1, with D possibly TRBD2 on 6 matching bases. Germline V gene lookup returns CDR1 SGHTA and CDR2 FQGNSA. V was clipped by 5 bases and J by 5 bases, with 22 bases between them. The CDR3 covers 17 residues. CDR3 sequence: CASSPPRVRRVDNEQFF. The DNA for the CDR3 is TGTGCCAGCAGCCCTCCAAGGGTCCGGAGGGTAGACAATGAGCAGTTCTTC.

The rearrangement joins TRBV12-3 or TRBV12-4 to TRBJ1-2, with D perhaps TRBD1 (6 bases). The length of the CDR3 is 13 residues. Deletions cut 5 bases from V and 6 bases from J, with 13 bases between. CDR3 in DNA: TGTGCCAGCAGTCGTACAGGGCCGGATGGCTACACCTTC. As protein: CASSRTGPDGYTF.

This clone turned up a few times. The chain joins TRBV10-3 to TRBJ2-5, with D possibly being TRBD1 (5 bases). CDR3 length: 13 residues. The germline gives CDR1 ENHRY, CDR2 SYGVKD. Trimming left V 3 bases short and J 4 bases short, with 9 bases between. CDR3 residues: CAISEGQGETQYF. DNA for the CDR3: TGTGCCATCAGTGAAGGGCAGGGAGAGACCCAGTACTTC.

V is TRBV5-1 and J is TRBJ2-5; D perhaps matches TRBD2 (5 bases). Germline V gene lookup returns CDR1 SGHRS and CDR2 YFSETQ. V lost 4 bases and J lost 4, with 11 bases in between. This CDR3 is built from 13 residues. The CDR3 bases are TGCGCCAGCAGCCTCGGCCGGGGAGAGACCCAGTACTTC. Protein product: CASSLGRGETQYF. Based on the CDR3 plus reference TRBV5-1 and TRBJ2-5, the full variable domain is KAGVTQTPRYLIKTRGQQVTLSCSPISGHRSVSWYQQTPGQGLQFLFEYFSETQRNKGNFPGRFSGRQFSNSRSEMNVSTLELGDSALYLCASSLGRGETQYFGPGTRLLVL.

The rearrangement uses TRBV24-1 and TRBJ1-5, with TRBD1 matching over 8 bases. CDR1 KGHDR and CDR2 SFDVKD come from the germline V gene. This CDR3 comprises 18 residues. V trimming: 1 base; J trimming: 2 bases; junction bases outside the gene matches: 9. CDR3 bases: TGTGCCACCAGTGATTTACTTATAGGGACAGGAGGCAATCAGCCCCAGCATTTT. It is translated as CATSDLLIGTGGNQPQHF.

The chain is built from TRBV5-1 and TRBJ1-3, with D maybe TRBD1 (5 bases). This CDR3 region has 15 residues. Between the trimmed V and J ends, which lost 0 bases and 0 bases, there was a span of 7 bases. CDR1 SGHRS and CDR2 YFSETQ come from the germline V gene. CDR3 in DNA: TGCGCCAGCAGCTTGGGACAGTACTCTGGAAACACCATATATTTT. This encodes CASSLGQYSGNTIYF.

The chain uses TRBV29-1 and TRBJ1-2, with TRBD1 identical over 7 bases. From germline, CDR1 is SQVTM and CDR2 ANQGSEA. With 4 bases clipped from V and 7 bases from J, the junction kept 6 bases outside the gene matches. The CDR3 is 12 residues long. CDR3 sequence: CSVVEGASGYTF. The CDR3 region has the DNA TGCAGCGTTGTGGAGGGGGCCTCTGGCTACACCTTC. Using reference TRBV29-1 and TRBJ1-2 for the parts outside the CDR3, the full variable domain is SAVISQKPSRDICQRGTSLTIQCQVDSQVTMMFWYRQQPGQSLTLIATANQGSEATYESGFVIDKFPISRPNLTFSTLTVSNMSPEDSSIYLCSVVEGASGYTFGSGTRLTVV.

The chain couples TRBV11-2 to TRBJ2-2, with a tentative D call TRBD2 (5 bases). Trimming took off 5 bases at V and 5 bases at J, with 9 bases between the two ends. From germline, CDR1 is SGHAT and CDR2 FQNNGV. CDR3 length: 13 residues. The CDR3 is CASSERRTGELFF. The CDR3 DNA reads TGTGCCAGCAGCGAGCGGCGAACCGGGGAGCTGTTTTTT.

This clone was seen a handful of times. The chain joins TRBV24-1 to TRBJ1-2; D not certain. With 9 bases removed from V and 4 bases from J, the gap between germline ends came to 14 bases. CDR3 length: 13 amino acids. Germline lookup yields CDR1 KGHDR and CDR2 SFDVKD. DNA of the CDR3: TGTGCCACCCGCCTTGAGGGCGTCTATGGCTACACCTTC. The encoded protein is CATRLEGVYGYTF.

The V and J genes are TRBV7-9 and TRBJ2-1; tentative D call: TRBD1 (5 bases). The V end was cut by 0 bases, the J end by 10 bases, with 10 bases between. The germline V gene has CDR1 SEHNR and CDR2 FQNEAQ (reference sequence). The CDR3 consists of 13 residues. The CDR3 DNA sequence: TGTGCCAGCAGCTTAGCCCAGGGTCGAGAGCAGTTCTTC. This gives the protein CASSLAQGREQFF.

This clone appeared once. This rearrangement joins TRBV18 to TRBJ1-5; 9 bases match TRBD1. Germline V gene data show CDR1 as KGHSH and CDR2 as LQKENI. CDR3 length: 16 amino acids. V shed 4 bases and J 3 bases; nucleotides not matched to a gene: 7. The CDR3 nucleotides are TGTGCCAGCTCACATCCGACAGGGGGTCACAATCAGCCCCAGCATTTT. Encoded protein: CASSHPTGGHNQPQHF.

The chain carries TRBV2 and TRBJ1-1; D perhaps matches TRBD1 (5 bases). The V end was cut by 1 base, the J end by 7 bases, with 13 bases between. This CDR3 is 14 amino acids long. The germline V gene has CDR1 SNHLY and CDR2 FYNNEI. Written as DNA, the CDR3 is TGTGCCAGCAGTGAAGGGGGCGTTTTGGGTGAAGCTTTCTTT. This translates into CASSEGGVLGEAFF.

This clone was counted once. V and J are TRBV5-4 and TRBJ2-3; D not certain. This CDR3 comprises 16 residues. From germline, CDR1 is SGHNT and CDR2 YYREEE (reference sequence). V gave up 4 bases and J gave up 2 bases, with 17 bases separating them. In nucleotides, the CDR3 is TGTGCCAGCAGCCCGAAGACACCAAGGAACACAGATACGCAGTATTTT. Translated: CASSPKTPRNTDTQYF.

The chain joins TRBV6-4 to TRBJ2-5; possible D gene TRBD1, 6 bases. Germline assignment: CDR1 MRHNA and CDR2 SNTAGT. This CDR3 spans 17 amino acids. Trimming pared 7 bases from V and 3 bases from J, leaving 24 bases between. CDR3 residues: CASIEGHSQSRKETQYF. CDR3 DNA sequence: TGTGCCAGCATCGAGGGACATTCCCAATCCAGAAAAGAGACCCAGTACTTC.

This rearrangement joins TRBV18 to TRBJ2-7, with TRBD2 as a possible D gene (5 bases). Trimming pared 6 bases from V and 5 bases from J, leaving 14 bases between. CDR1 KGHSH and CDR2 LQKENI come from the germline V gene. The CDR3 is 13 residues long. The CDR3 DNA is TGTGCCAGCTCCCCCACAGCGGAGGACGAGCAGTACTTC. Translated, it gives CASSPTAEDEQYF.

The gene calls are TRBV6-4 and TRBJ1-4; D not certain. The CDR3 length is 14 residues. The V end lost 4 bases, the J end lost 7 bases, and 13 bases lay between the germline ends. The germline CDR1 and CDR2 sequences are MRHNA and SNTAGT. CDR3 coding DNA: TGTGCCAGCAGTGCTTCGGGTGAGGGTGAAAAACTGTTTTTT. This encodes CASSASGEGEKLFF.

The chain uses TRBV2 and TRBJ2-5; a possible D gene is TRBD2 (6 bases). There are 14 residues in the CDR3. V was pared by 5 bases and J by 3 bases, with 13 bases between. Germline V gene sequence: CDR1 SNHLY, CDR2 FYNNEI. CDR3 residues: CASSPRDFEETQYF. In DNA form, the CDR3 reads TGTGCCAGCAGTCCCCGGGACTTTGAAGAGACCCAGTACTTC.

The chain carries TRBV12-5 and TRBJ1-1; TRBD1 matches 7 bases. The CDR3 length is 14 residues. J gave up 1 base and V 7 bases, and 6 bases lay outside the gene matches. The germline CDR1 and CDR2 sequences are LGHNT and FRNRAP. The CDR3 coding sequence is TGTGCTAGTGCCCTGACAGGGTCGAACACTGAAGCTTTCTTT. Its translation is CASALTGSNTEAFF. The full variable domain, in which reference TRBV12-5 and TRBJ1-1 provide the parts outside the CDR3, is DARVTQTPRHKVTEMGQEVTMRCQPILGHNTVFWYRQTMMQGLELLAYFRNRAPLDDSGMPKDRFSAEMPDATLATLKIQPSEPRDSAVYFCASALTGSNTEAFFGQGTRLTVV.

J is TRBJ2-3 and V is TRBV29-1; unclear D gene. Trimming cost V 1 base and J 2 bases, with 7 bases left between them. This CDR3 region has 13 residues. CDR1 SQVTM and CDR2 ANQGSEA come from the germline V gene. Here the CDR3 reads CSVEGGNTDTQYF. CDR3 coding DNA: TGCAGCGTTGAAGGAGGAAACACAGATACGCAGTATTTT.

A single count supports this clone. V gene TRBV6-2 or TRBV6-3 combines with J gene TRBJ2-6; 9 bases agree with TRBD1. The V gene end was trimmed by 4 bases and the J gene end by 4 bases; junction bases not matched to a gene: 8. Germline CDR1 and CDR2: MNHEY and SVGEGT. The CDR3 covers 17 residues. The CDR3 is CASSFPGTGTGANVLTF. CDR3 coding DNA: TGTGCCAGCAGTTTTCCCGGGACAGGGACCGGGGCCAACGTCCTGACTTTC.

The chain is built from TRBV10-2 and TRBJ2-2; perhaps TRBD2 as D (6 bases). The CDR3 runs 15 residues. Looked up from germline, CDR1 is WSHSY and CDR2 is SAAADI. V was pared by 6 bases and J by 3 bases, with 14 bases between. CDR3 sequence: CASRGGRTDTGELFF. The CDR3 nucleotides are TGCGCCAGCAGGGGGGGTCGAACTGACACCGGGGAGCTGTTTTTT.

This clone has ten or more counts. This chain connects TRBV6-1 to TRBJ1-5; TRBD1 agrees at 7 bases. CDR1 and CDR2 (germline): MNHNS, SASEGT. The CDR3 runs 17 residues. J lost 3 bases, V lost 0 bases, and 8 bases had no gene match. CDR3 nucleotides: TGTGCCAGCAGTGAAGCGACAGGGTTTGGCTCCAATCAGCCCCAGCATTTT. Protein sequence: CASSEATGFGSNQPQHF.